This T cell receptor (beta chain) derives from a study of cytomegalovirus exposure and HLA in healthy donors. In the PCR, 60 Vbeta and 13 Jbeta primers were used. Per the original data handling: Unique TCR beta chains totaled around 86 million in a later count, with some 10 million of them shared. Profiled with immunoSEQ multiplex PCR; TCRdb holds only in-frame clones, not every one. V and J calls and clone size are copied from that table; D and trimming were computed from the DNA. Found here are about 67,000 clones; the top ten clones hold roughly 5.2%. As for this clone: The target antigen is unknown.

Study results and caveats: In a later analysis, V- and J-gene trimming of beta chains associated with a DCLRE1C missense variant, replicated independently. Apart from CMV serostatus, no immune exposure information was available. Later analysis identified 16,951 TCR beta sequences associated with HLA alleles, using a false discovery rate threshold of 0.05.

V lost 4 bases and J lost 4; bases outside the gene matches: 13. This CDR3 has 17 amino acids. Germline loops: CDR1 LGHNA, CDR2 YSLEER. V and J are TRBV4-3 and TRBJ1-2; 9 positions agree with TRBD1. The sample consisted of PBMCs. This clonotype was obtained from a woman between 35 and 50 years old in good health and CMV-seropositive. The CDR3 spells CASSRNTGTGSSYGYTF. Here the CDR3 DNA reads TGCGCCAGCAGCCGTAATACCGGGACAGGGTCTAGCTATGGCTACACCTTC.